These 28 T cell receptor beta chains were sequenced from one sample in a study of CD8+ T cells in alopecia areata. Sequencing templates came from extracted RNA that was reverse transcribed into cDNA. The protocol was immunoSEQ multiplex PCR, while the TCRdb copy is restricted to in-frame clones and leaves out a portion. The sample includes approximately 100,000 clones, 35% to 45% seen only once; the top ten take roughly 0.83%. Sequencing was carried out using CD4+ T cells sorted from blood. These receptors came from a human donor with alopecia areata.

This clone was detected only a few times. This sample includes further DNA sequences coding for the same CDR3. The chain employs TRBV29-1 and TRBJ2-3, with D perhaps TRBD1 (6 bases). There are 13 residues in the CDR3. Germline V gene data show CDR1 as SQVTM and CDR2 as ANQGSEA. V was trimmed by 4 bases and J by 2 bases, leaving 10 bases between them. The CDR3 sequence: CSVGGRTTDTQYF. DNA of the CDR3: TGCAGCGTTGGGGGGCGGACCACAGATACGCAGTATTTT.

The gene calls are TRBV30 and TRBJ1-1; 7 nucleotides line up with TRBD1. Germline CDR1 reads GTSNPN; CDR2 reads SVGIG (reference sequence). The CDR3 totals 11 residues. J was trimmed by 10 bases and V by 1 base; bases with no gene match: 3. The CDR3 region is CAWSGGGRAFF. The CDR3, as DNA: TGTGCCTGGAGTGGAGGGGGCCGAGCTTTCTTT.

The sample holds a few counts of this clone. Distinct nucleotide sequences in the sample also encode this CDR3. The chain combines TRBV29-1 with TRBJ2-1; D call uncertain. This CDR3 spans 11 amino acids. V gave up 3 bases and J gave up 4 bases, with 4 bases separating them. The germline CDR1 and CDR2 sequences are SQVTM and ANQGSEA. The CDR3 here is CSVDRYNEQFF. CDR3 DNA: TGCAGCGTTGACCGGTACAATGAGCAGTTCTTC.

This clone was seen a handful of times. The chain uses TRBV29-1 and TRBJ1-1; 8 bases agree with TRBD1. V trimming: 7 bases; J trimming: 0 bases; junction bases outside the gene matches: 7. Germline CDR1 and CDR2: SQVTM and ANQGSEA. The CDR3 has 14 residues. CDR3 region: CSAQTGAVNTEAFF. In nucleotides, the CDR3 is TGCAGCGCCCAGACAGGGGCAGTGAACACTGAAGCTTTCTTT.

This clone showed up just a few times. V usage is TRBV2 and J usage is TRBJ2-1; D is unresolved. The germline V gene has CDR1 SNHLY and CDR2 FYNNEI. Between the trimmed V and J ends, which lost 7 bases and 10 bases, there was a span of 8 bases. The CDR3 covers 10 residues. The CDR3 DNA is TGTGCCAGCACGTTGGGAGAGCAGTTCTTC. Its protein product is CASTLGEQFF.

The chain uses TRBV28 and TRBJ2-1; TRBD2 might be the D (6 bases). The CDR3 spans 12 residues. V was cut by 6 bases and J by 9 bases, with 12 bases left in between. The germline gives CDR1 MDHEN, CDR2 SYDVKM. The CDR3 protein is CASSLGGVEQFF. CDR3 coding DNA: TGTGCCAGCAGCCTCGGCGGGGTTGAGCAGTTCTTC.

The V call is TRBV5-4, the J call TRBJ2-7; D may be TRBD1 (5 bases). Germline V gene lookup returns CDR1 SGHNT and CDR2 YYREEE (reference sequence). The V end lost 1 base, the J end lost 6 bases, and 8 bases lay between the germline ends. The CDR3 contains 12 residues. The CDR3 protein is CASSLIQGEQYF. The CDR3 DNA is TGTGCCAGCAGCTTGATTCAGGGCGAGCAGTACTTC.

DNA of the CDR3: TGTGCCAGCACCCCCCGCGGCAAGGGAACCCCTGGGGCCAACGTCCTGACTTTC. It yields the protein CASTPRGKGTPGANVLTF. The rearrangement uses TRBV28 and TRBJ2-6; D is ambiguous. CDR3 size: 18 residues. V lost 7 bases and J 2 bases, leaving 21 bases between the germline ends. The germline V gene has CDR1 MDHEN and CDR2 SYDVKM.

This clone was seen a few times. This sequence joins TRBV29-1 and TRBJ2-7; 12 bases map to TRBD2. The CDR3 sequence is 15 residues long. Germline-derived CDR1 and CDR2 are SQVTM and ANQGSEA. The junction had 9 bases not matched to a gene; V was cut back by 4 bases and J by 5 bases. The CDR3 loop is CSVVVLAGGRNEQYF. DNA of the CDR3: TGCAGCGTTGTGGTCCTAGCGGGAGGGCGGAACGAGCAGTACTTC.

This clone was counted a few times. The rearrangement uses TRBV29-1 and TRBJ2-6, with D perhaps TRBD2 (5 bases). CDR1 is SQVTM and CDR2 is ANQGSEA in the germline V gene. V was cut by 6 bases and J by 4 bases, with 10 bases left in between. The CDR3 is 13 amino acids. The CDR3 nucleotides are TGCAGCGTCGAACTAGGGGGGGCCAACGTCCTGACTTTC. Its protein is CSVELGGANVLTF.

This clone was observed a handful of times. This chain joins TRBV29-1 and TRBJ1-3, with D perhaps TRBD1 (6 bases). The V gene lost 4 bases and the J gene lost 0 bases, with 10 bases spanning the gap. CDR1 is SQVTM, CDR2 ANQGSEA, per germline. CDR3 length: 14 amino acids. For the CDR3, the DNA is TGCAGCGTTGCCGGGACACTCTCTGGAAACACCATATATTTT. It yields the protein CSVAGTLSGNTIYF.

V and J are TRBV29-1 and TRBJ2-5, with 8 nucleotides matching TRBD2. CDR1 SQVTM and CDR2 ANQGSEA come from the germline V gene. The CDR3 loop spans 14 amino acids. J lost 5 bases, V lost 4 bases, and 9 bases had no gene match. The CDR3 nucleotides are TGCAGCGTTGTGTCATTACTAGCGGTGGAGACCCAGTACTTC. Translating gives CSVVSLLAVETQYF.

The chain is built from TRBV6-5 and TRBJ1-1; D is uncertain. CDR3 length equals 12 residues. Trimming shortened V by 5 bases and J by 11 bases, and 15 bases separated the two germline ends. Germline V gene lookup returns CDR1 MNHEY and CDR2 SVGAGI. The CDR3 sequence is CASSRLRGEAFF. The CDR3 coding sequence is TGTGCCAGCAGTAGGTTGCGAGGAGAGGCTTTCTTT.

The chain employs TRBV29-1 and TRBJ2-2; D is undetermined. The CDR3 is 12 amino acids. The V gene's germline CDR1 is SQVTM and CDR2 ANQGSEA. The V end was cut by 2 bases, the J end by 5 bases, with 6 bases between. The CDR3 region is CSVERGTGELFF. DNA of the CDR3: TGCAGCGTTGAACGTGGGACCGGGGAGCTGTTTTTT.

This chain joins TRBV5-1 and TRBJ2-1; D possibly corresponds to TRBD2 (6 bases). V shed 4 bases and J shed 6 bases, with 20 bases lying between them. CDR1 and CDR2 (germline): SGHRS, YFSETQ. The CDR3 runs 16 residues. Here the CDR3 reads CASSARGDGGFNEQFF. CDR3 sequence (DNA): TGCGCCAGCAGCGCCCGCGGGGACGGCGGCTTCAATGAGCAGTTCTTC.

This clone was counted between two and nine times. CDR3 sequence: CASSLHQDNEQFF. CDR3 sequence (DNA): TGCGCCAGCAGCTTGCACCAAGACAATGAGCAGTTCTTC. The chain couples TRBV5-1 to TRBJ2-1; D is ambiguous. CDR3 length: 13 residues. Trimming removed 1 base at V and 5 bases at J, with 7 bases between. CDR1 and CDR2 (germline): SGHRS, YFSETQ.

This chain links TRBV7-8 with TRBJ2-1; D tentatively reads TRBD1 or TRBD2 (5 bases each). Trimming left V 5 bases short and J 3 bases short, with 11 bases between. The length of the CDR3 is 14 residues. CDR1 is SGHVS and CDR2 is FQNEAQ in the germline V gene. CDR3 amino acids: CASSPGRIYNEQFF. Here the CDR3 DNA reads TGTGCCAGCAGCCCGGGACGGATCTACAATGAGCAGTTCTTC.

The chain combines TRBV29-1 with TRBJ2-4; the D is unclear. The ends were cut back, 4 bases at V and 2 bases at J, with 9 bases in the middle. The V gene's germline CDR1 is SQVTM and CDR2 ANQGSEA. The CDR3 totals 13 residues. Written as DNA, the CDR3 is TGCAGCGTTGTGCGTTCTTCCAAAAACATTCAGTACTTC. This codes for CSVVRSSKNIQYF.

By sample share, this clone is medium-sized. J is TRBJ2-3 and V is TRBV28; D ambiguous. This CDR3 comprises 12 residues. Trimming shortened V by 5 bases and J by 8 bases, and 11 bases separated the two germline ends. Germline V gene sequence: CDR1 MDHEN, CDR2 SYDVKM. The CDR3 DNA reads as TGTGCCAGCAGTACCCCGTTGGGTACGCAGTATTTT. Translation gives CASSTPLGTQYF.

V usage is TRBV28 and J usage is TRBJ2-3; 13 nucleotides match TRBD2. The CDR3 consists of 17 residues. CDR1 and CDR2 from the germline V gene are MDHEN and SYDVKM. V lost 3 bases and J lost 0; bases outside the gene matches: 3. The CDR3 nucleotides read TGTGCCAGCAGTTTGTCGGGACTAGCGGGAAGCACAGATACGCAGTATTTT. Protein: CASSLSGLAGSTDTQYF.

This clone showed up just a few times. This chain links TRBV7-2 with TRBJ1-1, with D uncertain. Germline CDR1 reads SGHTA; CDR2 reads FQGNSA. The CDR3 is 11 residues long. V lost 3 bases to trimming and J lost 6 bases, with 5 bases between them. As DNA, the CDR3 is TGTGCCAGCAGCTTTTACGCTGAAGCTTTCTTT. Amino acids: CASSFYAEAFF.

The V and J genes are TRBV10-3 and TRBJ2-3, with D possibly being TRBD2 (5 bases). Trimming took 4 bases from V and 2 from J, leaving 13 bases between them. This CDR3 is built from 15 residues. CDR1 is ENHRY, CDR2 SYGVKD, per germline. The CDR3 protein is CAISAGSADTDTQYF. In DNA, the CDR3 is TGTGCCATCAGTGCGGGTAGCGCGGACACAGATACGCAGTATTTT.

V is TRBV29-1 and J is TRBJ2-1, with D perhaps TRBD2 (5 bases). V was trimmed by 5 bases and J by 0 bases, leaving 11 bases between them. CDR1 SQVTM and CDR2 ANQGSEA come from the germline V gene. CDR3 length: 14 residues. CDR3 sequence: CSVQDLSSYNEQFF. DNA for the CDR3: TGCAGCGTTCAGGACTTGAGCTCCTACAATGAGCAGTTCTTC.

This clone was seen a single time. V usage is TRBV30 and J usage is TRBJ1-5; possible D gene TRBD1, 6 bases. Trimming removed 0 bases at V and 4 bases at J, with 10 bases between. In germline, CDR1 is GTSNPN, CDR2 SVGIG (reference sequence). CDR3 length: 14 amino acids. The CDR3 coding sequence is TGTGCCTGGAGTGTGGACAGACTTAATCAGCCCCAGCATTTT. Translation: CAWSVDRLNQPQHF.

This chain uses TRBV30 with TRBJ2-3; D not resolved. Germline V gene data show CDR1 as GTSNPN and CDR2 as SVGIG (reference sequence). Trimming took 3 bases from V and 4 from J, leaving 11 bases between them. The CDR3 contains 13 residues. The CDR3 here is CAWSVRHPDTQYF. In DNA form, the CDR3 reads TGTGCCTGGAGCGTACGGCATCCAGATACGCAGTATTTT.

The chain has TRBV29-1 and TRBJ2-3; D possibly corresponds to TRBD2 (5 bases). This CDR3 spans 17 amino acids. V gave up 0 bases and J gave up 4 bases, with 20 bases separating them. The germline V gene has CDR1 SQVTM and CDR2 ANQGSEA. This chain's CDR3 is CSVEDTERAAKPDTQYF. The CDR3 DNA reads TGCAGCGTTGAAGATACTGAGAGGGCCGCTAAGCCAGATACGCAGTATTTT.

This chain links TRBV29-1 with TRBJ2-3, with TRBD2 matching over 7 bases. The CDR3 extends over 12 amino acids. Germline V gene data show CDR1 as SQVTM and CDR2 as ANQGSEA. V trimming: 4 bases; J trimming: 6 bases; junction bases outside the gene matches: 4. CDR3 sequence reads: CSVVTSVDTQYF. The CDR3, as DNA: TGCAGCGTTGTTACTAGCGTGGATACGCAGTATTTT.

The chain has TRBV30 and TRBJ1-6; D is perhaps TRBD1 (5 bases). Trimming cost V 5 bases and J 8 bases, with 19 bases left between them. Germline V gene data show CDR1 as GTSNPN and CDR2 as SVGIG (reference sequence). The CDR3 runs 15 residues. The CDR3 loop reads CAWDSWPPTDSPLHF. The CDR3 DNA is TGTGCCTGGGACAGCTGGCCCCCGACGGATTCACCCCTCCACTTT.